The clone carrying this T cell receptor beta chain turned up a few times. The antigen remains undetermined. For the second PCR, which ran for 7 to 11 cycles, a sample-barcoded 5' primer and a J-beta primer mix were used. A template-switch adaptor containing 12 random nucleotides labeled each cDNA molecule. In TCRdb, the 5' RACE reads were re-called with MiXCR into one record per CDR3 protein. Among almost 300,000 distinct CDR3 sequences listed, around 27% were seen once. This specimen comes from a study of blood T cells in healthy people across ages. At the level of the study: Every two T cells gave about one barcoded beta molecule via template switching.

The authors isolated at least 7 million PBMCs per sample. Study outcomes and limitations: TCR beta diversity, measured per million T cells, fell in a roughly linear way with age.

The V end was cut by 5 bases, the J end by 10 bases, with 13 bases between. CDR1 and CDR2 from the germline V gene are SGHTA and FQGNSA. CDR3 length equals 12 residues. Sequencing was done on a sample of blood. The TCR originated in a woman aged 70 to 79 in good health. This rearrangement joins TRBV7-2 to TRBJ2-3; D may correspond to TRBD1 or TRBD2 (7 bases each). This CDR3 is CASSQGGVAQYF. The CDR3, as DNA: TGTGCCAGCAGCCAGGGGGGGGTGGCGCAGTATTTT.